This TCR beta chain came from a study of cytomegalovirus exposure and HLA in healthy donors. A multiplex PCR was run with 60 Vbeta primers and 13 Jbeta primers. Data came from immunoSEQ multiplex PCR; TCRdb stores just in-frame clones and leaves some out. The sample has about 140,000 clones, about 80% seen once. The V end lost 1 base, the J end lost 1 base, and 9 bases lay between the germline ends. CDR3 size: 15 residues. Germline V gene sequence: CDR1 MNHEY, CDR2 SMNVEV (reference sequence). V gene TRBV27 combines with J gene TRBJ2-3, with D unresolved. The material sequenced was PBMCs. This sequence originates from a man in his thirties or forties in good health. The CDR3 region is CASSLLFQGTDTQYF. Here the CDR3 DNA reads TGTGCCAGCAGTTTATTGTTCCAGGGCACAGATACGCAGTATTTT.